The source of this TCR beta chain is a study of glioma-infiltrating T cells after dendritic cell vaccination. The CDR3 is made up of 14 amino acids. Per the germline V gene, CDR1 is SEHNR and CDR2 is FQNEAQ (reference sequence). Trimming removed 5 bases from V and 1 base from J; junction bases left unmatched: 4. Primers: 60 V beta forward and 13 J beta reverse. This table comes from immunoSEQ multiplex PCR, and its TCRdb copy is limited to in-frame clones, with some not included. The repertoire holds tens of thousands of clones, approximately 80% seen once, with approximately 15% in the top ten. Study results and caveats: Survival was not directly related to TCR clonality in these patients.

This clone occurred once. The target antigen is unknown. Time point of the sample: after dendritic cell vaccination, including at tumor progression/relapse. The receptor comes from a human donor with glioblastoma. This chain uses TRBV7-9 with TRBJ2-7; 8 nucleotides agree with TRBD1. Here the sequenced sample was blood, taken after dendritic cell vaccination. In nucleotides, the CDR3 is TGTGCCAGCAGCCCTTGGGACAGGTCCTACGAGCAGTACTTC. Translating it yields CASSPWDRSYEQYF.